This TCR beta chain was profiled in a study of chronic HIV infection and antiretroviral therapy. From germline, CDR1 is MNHNS and CDR2 SASEGT. The CDR3 is 14 residues long. The V and J ends lost 7 bases and 3 bases respectively, with 13 bases between them. TCRdb independently ran MiXCR on the 5' RACE reads; one entry per CDR3 protein. The data contain 40,000 to 50,000 distinct CDR3 sequences, 15% to 20% of them singletons. This clonotype originated in an adult who had HIV and had not received antiretroviral therapy, or was an uninfected healthy control (not recorded which). The chain has TRBV6-1 and TRBJ2-1; the D is unclear. The sequenced sample consisted of peripheral blood. The CDR3 protein is CASKLPLGYNEQFF. The CDR3 DNA reads TGTGCCAGCAAACTGCCCTTGGGCTACAATGAGCAGTTCTTC.